Listed below are T cell receptor beta chains from one sample, sequenced in a study of memory CD4+ T cells and cytomegalovirus serostatus. Data came from immunoSEQ multiplex PCR; TCRdb stores just in-frame clones and leaves some out. Here the sample spans some 44,000 clones, around 77% being singletons. Sequencing was performed on memory CD4+ T cells from blood. Receptors were obtained from an adult in good health and CMV-seronegative. Each CDR3 is given with its conserved first and last residue. The D gene is left open where the match is weak.

v_gene: TRBV2; len: 14; d_gene: -; CDR3aa: CASSEDPGSYGYTF
v_gene: TRBV4-2; len: 17; d_gene: TRBD2; CDR3aa: CASSQGTSGGGRDTQYF
v_gene: TRBV5-8; len: 14; d_gene: -; CDR3aa: CASSFRGRDTEAFF
v_gene: TRBV5-3; len: 17; d_gene: -; CDR3aa: CARSPNARRLSTGELFF
v_gene: TRBV9; len: 15; d_gene: TRBD2; CDR3aa: CASSVVERGGIEQFF
v_gene: TRBV30; len: 15; d_gene: TRBD1; CDR3aa: CAWSAGTGINQPQHF
v_gene: TRBV19; len: 12; d_gene: -; CDR3aa: CASKEQGRGYTF
v_gene: TRBV9; len: 13; d_gene: -; CDR3aa: CASSVYLQETQYF
v_gene: TRBV7-2; len: 15; d_gene: -; CDR3aa: CASSLELAYDQPQHF
v_gene: TRBV5-4; len: 16; d_gene: -; CDR3aa: CASSPTPDILEETQYF
v_gene: TRBV19; len: 13; d_gene: TRBD1; CDR3aa: CASSIAGGTEAFF
v_gene: TRBV6-6; len: 14; d_gene: TRBD1; CDR3aa: CASADRGGNTEAFF
v_gene: TRBV2; len: 14; d_gene: -; CDR3aa: CASSDTGFNSPLHF
v_gene: TRBV6-1; len: 14; d_gene: -; CDR3aa: CASSENRRMQPQHF
v_gene: TRBV7-3; len: 13; d_gene: -; CDR3aa: CASSLTGYNEQFF
v_gene: TRBV5-1; len: 12; d_gene: -; CDR3aa: CASSLGSSEAFF
v_gene: TRBV5-1; len: 15; d_gene: TRBD2; CDR3aa: CASSIAGGSTDTQYF
v_gene: TRBV7-9; len: 15; d_gene: TRBD1; CDR3aa: CASSLVGQGTDTQYF
v_gene: TRBV11-3; len: 16; d_gene: TRBD2; CDR3aa: CASSLGVLAGEETQYF